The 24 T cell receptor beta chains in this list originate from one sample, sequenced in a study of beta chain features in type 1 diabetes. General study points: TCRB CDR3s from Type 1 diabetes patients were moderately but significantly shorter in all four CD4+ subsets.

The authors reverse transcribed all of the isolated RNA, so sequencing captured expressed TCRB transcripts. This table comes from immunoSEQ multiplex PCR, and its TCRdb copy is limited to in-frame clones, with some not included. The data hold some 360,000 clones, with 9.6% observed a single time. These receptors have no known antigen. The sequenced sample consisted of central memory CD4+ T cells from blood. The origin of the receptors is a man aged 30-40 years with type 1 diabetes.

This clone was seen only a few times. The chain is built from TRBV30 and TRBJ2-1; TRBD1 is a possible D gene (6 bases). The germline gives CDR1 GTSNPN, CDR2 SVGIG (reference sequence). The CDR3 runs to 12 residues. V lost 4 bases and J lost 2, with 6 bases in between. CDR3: CAWTGAYNEQFF. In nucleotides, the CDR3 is TGTGCCTGGACAGGGGCCTACAATGAGCAGTTCTTC.

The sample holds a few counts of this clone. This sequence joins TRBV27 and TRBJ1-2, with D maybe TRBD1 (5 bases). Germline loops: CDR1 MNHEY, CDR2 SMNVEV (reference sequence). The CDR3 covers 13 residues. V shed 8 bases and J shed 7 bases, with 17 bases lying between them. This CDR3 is CASAVHGTGGYTF. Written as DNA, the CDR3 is TGTGCCAGCGCGGTGCACGGCACAGGTGGCTACACCTTC.

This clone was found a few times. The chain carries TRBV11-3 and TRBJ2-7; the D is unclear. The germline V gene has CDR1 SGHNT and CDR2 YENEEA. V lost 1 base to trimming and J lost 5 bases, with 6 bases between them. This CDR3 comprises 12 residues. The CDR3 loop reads CASSLGRDEQYF. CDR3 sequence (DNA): TGTGCCAGCAGCTTAGGACGGGACGAGCAGTACTTC. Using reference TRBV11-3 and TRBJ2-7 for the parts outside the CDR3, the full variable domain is EAGVVQSPRYKIIEKKQPVAFWCNPISGHNTLYWYLQNLGQGPELLIRYENEEAVDDSQLPKDRFSAERLKGVDSTLKIQPAELGDSAVYLCASSLGRDEQYFGPGTRLTVT.

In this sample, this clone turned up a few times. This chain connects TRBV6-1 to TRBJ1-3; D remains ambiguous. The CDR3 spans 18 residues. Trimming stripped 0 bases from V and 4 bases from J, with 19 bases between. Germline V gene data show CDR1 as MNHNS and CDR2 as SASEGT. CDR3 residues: CASSEARHSWGEGNTIYF. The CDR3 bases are TGTGCCAGCAGTGAAGCGCGACATAGTTGGGGTGAAGGAAACACCATATATTTT.

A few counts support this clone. This CDR3 is CATRIGLEAFF. The CDR3 DNA reads as TGTGCCACCAGAATAGGGCTTGAAGCTTTCTTT. The V and J genes are TRBV7-9 and TRBJ1-1; the D is unclear. The CDR3 length is 11 residues. Germline CDR1 reads SEHNR; CDR2 reads FQNEAQ (reference sequence). V lost 10 bases to trimming and J lost 7 bases, with 13 bases between them.

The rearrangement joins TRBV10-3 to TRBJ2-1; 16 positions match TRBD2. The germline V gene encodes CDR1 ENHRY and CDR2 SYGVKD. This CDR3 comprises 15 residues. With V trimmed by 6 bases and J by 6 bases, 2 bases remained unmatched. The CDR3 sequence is CAIRGTSGRANEQFF. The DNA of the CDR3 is TGTGCCATCAGGGGGACTAGCGGGAGGGCCAATGAGCAGTTCTTC.

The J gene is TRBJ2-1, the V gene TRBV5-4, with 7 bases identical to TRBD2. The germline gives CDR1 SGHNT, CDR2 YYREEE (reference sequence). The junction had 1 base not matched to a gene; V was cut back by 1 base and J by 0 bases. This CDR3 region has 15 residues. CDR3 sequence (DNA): TGTGCCAGCAGCTTGAGCGGGGACTCCTACAATGAGCAGTTCTTC. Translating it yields CASSLSGDSYNEQFF. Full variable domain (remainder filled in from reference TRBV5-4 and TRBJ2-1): ETGVTQSPTHLIKTRGQQVTLRCSSQSGHNTVSWYQQALGQGPQFIFQYYREEENGRGNFPPRFSGLQFPNYSSELNVNALELDDSALYLCASSLSGDSYNEQFFGPGTRLTVL.

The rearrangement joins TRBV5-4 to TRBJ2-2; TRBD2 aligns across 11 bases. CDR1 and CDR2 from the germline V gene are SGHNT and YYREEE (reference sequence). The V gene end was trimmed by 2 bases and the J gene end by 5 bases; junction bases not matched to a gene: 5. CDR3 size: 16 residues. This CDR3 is CASSFSGRARTGELFF. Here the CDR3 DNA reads TGTGCCAGCAGCTTTAGCGGGAGGGCTCGGACCGGGGAGCTGTTTTTT. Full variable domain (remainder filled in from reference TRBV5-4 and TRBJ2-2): ETGVTQSPTHLIKTRGQQVTLRCSSQSGHNTVSWYQQALGQGPQFIFQYYREEENGRGNFPPRFSGLQFPNYSSELNVNALELDDSALYLCASSFSGRARTGELFFGEGSRLTVL.

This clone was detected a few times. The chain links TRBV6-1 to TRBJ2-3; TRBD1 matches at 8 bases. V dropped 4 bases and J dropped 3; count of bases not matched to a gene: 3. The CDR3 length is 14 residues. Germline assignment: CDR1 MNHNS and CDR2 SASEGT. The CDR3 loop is CASSVHRGTDTQYF. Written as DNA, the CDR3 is TGTGCCAGCAGTGTGCACAGGGGGACAGATACGCAGTATTTT.

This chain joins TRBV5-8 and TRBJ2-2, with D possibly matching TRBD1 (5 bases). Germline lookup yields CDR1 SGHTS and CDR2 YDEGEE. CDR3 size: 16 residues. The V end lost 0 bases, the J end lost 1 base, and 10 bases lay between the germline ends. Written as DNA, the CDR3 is TGTGCCAGCAGCTTGGAAGGGGTACGGAACACCGGGGAGCTGTTTTTT. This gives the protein CASSLEGVRNTGELFF.

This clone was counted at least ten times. This chain's CDR3 is CASSPLRGDGYTF. The CDR3 bases are TGTGCCAGCAGTCCCTTGCGGGGGGATGGCTACACCTTC. The chain employs TRBV7-2 and TRBJ1-2; perhaps TRBD1 as D (5 bases). The CDR3 totals 13 residues. Trimming stripped 6 bases from V and 6 bases from J, with 14 bases between. CDR1 and CDR2 (germline): SGHTA, FQGNSA.

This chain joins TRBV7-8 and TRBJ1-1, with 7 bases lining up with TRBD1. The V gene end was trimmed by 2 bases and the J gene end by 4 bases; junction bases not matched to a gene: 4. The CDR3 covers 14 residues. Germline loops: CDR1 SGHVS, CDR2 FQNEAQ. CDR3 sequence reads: CASSLMAGGTEAFF. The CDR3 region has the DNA TGTGCCAGCAGCTTAATGGCAGGGGGCACTGAAGCTTTCTTT. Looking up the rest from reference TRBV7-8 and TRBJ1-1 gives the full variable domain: GAGVSQSPRYKVAKRGQDVALRCDPISGHVSLFWYQQALGQGPEFLTYFQNEAQLDKSGLPSDRFFAERPEGSVSTLKIQRTQQEDSAVYLCASSLMAGGTEAFFGQGTRLTVV.

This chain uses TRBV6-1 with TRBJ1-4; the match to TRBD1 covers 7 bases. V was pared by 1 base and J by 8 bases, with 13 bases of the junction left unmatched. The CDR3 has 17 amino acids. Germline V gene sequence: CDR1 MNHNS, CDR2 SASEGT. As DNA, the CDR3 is TGTGCCAGCAGTGAAGTTGGGACAGCCGTTTTCCGCGAAAAACTGTTTTTT. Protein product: CASSEVGTAVFREKLFF.

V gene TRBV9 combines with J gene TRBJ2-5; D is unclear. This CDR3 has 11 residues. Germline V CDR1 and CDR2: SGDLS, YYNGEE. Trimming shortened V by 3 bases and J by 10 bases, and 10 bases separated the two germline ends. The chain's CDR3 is CASSASVLQYF. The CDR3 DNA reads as TGTGCCAGCAGCGCCTCGGTCCTCCAGTACTTC.

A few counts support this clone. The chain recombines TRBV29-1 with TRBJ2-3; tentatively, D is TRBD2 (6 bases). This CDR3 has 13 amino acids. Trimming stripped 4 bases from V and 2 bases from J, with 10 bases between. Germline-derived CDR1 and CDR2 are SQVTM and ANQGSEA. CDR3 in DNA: TGCAGCGTTGTTGGAGGGATCACAGATACGCAGTATTTT. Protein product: CSVVGGITDTQYF.

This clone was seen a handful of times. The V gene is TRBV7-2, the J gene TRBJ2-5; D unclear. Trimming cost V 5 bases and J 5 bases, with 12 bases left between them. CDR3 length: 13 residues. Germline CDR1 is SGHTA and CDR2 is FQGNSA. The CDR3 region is CASSGAYGETQYF. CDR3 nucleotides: TGTGCCAGCAGCGGAGCGTATGGGGAGACCCAGTACTTC.

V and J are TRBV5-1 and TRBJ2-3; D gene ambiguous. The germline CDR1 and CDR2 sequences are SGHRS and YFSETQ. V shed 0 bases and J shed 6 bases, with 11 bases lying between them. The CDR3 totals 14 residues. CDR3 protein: CASSLGRSGDTQYF. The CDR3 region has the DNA TGCGCCAGCAGCTTGGGCAGGTCGGGTGATACGCAGTATTTT.

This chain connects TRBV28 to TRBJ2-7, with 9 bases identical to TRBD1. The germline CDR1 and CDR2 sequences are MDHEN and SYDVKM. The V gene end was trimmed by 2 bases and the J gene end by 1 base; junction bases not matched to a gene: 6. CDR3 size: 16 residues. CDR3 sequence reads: CASSLGGGQGSYEQYF. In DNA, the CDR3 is TGTGCCAGCAGTTTAGGTGGGGGACAGGGATCCTACGAGCAGTACTTC.

CDR3 nucleotide sequence: TGTGCCAGCAGCACGGGACAGTGGGAGACCCAGTACTTC. Encoded protein: CASSTGQWETQYF. The rearrangement uses TRBV7-9 and TRBJ2-5; 7 nucleotides match TRBD1. CDR3 length equals 13 residues. Germline lookup yields CDR1 SEHNR and CDR2 FQNEAQ (reference sequence). Trimming took 5 bases from V and 5 from J; bases not matched to a gene: 5. The variable domain in full, completed from reference TRBV7-9 and TRBJ2-5, reads DTGVSQNPRHKITKRGQNVTFRCDPISEHNRLYWYRQTLGQGPEFLTYFQNEAQLEKSRLLSDRFSAERPKGSFSTLEIQRTEQGDSAMYLCASSTGQWETQYFGPGTRLLVL.

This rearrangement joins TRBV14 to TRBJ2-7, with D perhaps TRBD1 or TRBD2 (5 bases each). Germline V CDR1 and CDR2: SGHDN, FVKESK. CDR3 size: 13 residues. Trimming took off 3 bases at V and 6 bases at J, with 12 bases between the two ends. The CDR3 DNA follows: TGTGCCAGCAGCCAGGGGCTAGCTCGCGAGCAGTACTTC. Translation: CASSQGLAREQYF. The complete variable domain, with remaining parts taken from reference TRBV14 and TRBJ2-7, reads EAGVTQFPSHSVIEKGQTVTLRCDPISGHDNLYWYRRVMGKEIKFLLHFVKESKQDESGMPNNRFLAERTGGTYSTLKVQPAELEDSGVYFCASSQGLAREQYFGPGTRLTVT.

Here the CDR3 DNA reads TGTGCCAGCAGCCAAGGGACAGGGAACGGAAACACCATATATTTT. Translating gives CASSQGTGNGNTIYF. The chain joins TRBV5-8 to TRBJ1-3; 9 nucleotides line up with TRBD1. CDR1 and CDR2 (germline): SGHTS, YDEGEE. V was clipped by 4 bases and J by 4 bases; unmatched bases: 6. The CDR3 has 15 residues.

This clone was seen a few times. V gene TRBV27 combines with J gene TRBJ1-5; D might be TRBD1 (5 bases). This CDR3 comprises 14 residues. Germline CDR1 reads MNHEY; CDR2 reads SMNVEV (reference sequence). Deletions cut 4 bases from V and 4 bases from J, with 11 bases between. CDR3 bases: TGTGCCAGCAGTTCTAAGGCAGGGAATCAGCCCCAGCATTTT. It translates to CASSSKAGNQPQHF.

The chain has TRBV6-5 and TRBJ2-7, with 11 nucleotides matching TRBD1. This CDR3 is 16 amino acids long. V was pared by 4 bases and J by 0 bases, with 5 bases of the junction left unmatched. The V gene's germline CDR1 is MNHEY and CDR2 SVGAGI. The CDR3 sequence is CASSSGTGGNSYEQYF. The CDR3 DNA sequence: TGTGCCAGCAGTTCCGGGACAGGGGGTAACTCCTACGAGCAGTACTTC.

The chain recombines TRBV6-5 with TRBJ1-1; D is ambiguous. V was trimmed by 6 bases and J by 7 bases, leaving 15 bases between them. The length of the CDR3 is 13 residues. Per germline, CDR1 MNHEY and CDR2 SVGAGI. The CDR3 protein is CASSPQARSEAFF. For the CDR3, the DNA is TGTGCCAGCAGCCCTCAGGCCCGGAGTGAAGCTTTCTTT.